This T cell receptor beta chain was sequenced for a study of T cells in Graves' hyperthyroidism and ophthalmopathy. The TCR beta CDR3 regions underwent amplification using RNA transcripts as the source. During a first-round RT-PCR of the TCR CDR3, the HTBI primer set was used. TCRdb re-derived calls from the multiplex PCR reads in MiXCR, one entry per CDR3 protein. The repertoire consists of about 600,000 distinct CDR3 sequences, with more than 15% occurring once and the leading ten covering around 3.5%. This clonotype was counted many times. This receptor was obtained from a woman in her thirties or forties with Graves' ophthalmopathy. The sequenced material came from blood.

The CDR3 DNA reads as TGTGCCAGCAGTTTTCCGGGACAGGAAGCTTTCTTT. Its protein is CASSFPGQEAFF. The chain recombines TRBV11-2 with TRBJ1-1; the match to TRBD1 covers 7 bases. With V trimmed by 6 bases and J by 8 bases, 6 bases remained unmatched. This CDR3 region has 12 residues. The germline V gene has CDR1 SGHAT and CDR2 FQNNGV.